This TCR beta chain comes out of a study of T-cell reconstitution after alpha-beta-depleted transplantation in children. Study-wide results and caveats: Surviving recipient T cells and thymic progenitors accounted for the high day-60 TCRbeta diversity observed in some patients. Fresh T-cell production supplied most of the T-cell counts and diversity seen one year after transplant. In patients about two months after transplant, alpha-beta T cells reportedly arose from several hundred expanded graft clones.

About this clonotype itself: What it binds is unknown.

V shed 6 bases and J shed 4 bases, with 13 bases lying between them. Germline values: CDR1 DFQATT, CDR2 SNEGSKA (reference sequence). The CDR3 has 12 amino acids. Preparation of the TCRbeta library was carried out with unique molecular identifiers. MiXCR was run by TCRdb on the PCR reads, yielding one entry per CDR3 protein. The profile shows about 610,000 distinct CDR3 sequences, over 20% of them singletons. The sequencing here drew on PBMCs, taken before TCRalphabeta/CD19-depleted stem cell transplant. This sequence was found in a boy younger than two with Wiskott-Aldrich syndrome, due to receive a stem cell transplant. The V and J genes are TRBV20-1 and TRBJ2-7; D might be TRBD2 (6 bases). CDR3 sequence (DNA): TGCAGTGCCGGCAGGAGGGCTTACGAGCAGTACTTC. Encoded protein: CSAGRRAYEQYF.